What follows are 11 T cell receptor beta chains derived from one specimen sequenced in a study of T cell responses to AZD1222 COVID-19 vaccine (dated by TCRdb to the early 2020s). Library prep was done by the immunoSEQ multiplex PCR assay. TCRdb mirrors the immuneACCESS table, restricted to in-frame sequences. Some clones are absent from its copies; in checked studies, under half trace to an unresolved V gene, and the reason for the others is unknown. Within this sample are just over 30,000 clones, with around 87% of them counted one time only. Jointly, the top ten make up about 15% of the sample. The time point label of this sample denotes: about 28 days (+/-7) after the second vaccine dose. The sequenced sample was peripheral blood, obtained 28 days after the second AZD1222 dose. The origin of the receptors is an adult who received the AZD1222 COVID-19 vaccine.

A few counts support this clone. The gene calls are TRBV11-1 and TRBJ1-1; 7 bases fit TRBD1. CDR3 size: 15 residues. Germline assignment: CDR1 SGHAT and CDR2 FQDESV (reference sequence). Trimming cost V 4 bases and J 4 bases; bases outside gene matches: 9. CDR3 DNA: TGTGCCAGCAGCTCCCGCAGGGGGACATTCACTGAAGCTTTCTTT. This translates into CASSSRRGTFTEAFF.

The J gene is TRBJ1-5, the V gene TRBV18; D is unresolved. The V gene's germline CDR1 is KGHSH and CDR2 LQKENI. This CDR3 region has 13 residues. The V end was cut by 5 bases, the J end by 6 bases, with 11 bases between. For the CDR3, the DNA is TGTGCCAGCTCAACCGGAGGGTCTCAGCCCCAGCATTTT. Its protein product is CASSTGGSQPQHF.

V gene TRBV30 combines with J gene TRBJ2-5, with unresolved D. The CDR3 has 11 residues. Trimming left V 0 bases short and J 5 bases short, with 4 bases between. CDR1 and CDR2 from the germline V gene are GTSNPN and SVGIG (reference sequence). As DNA, the CDR3 is TGTGCCTGGAGTGTAACGGAGACCCAGTACTTC. Encoded protein: CAWSVTETQYF. The complete variable domain, with remaining parts taken from reference TRBV30 and TRBJ2-5, reads SQTIHQWPATLVQPVGSPLSLECTVEGTSNPNLYWYRQAAGRGLQLLFYSVGIGQISSEVPQNLSASRPQDRQFILSSKKLLLSDSGFYLCAWSVTETQYFGPGTRLLVL.

The gene calls are TRBV5-1 and TRBJ2-3, with TRBD1 identical over 9 bases. Germline-derived CDR1 and CDR2 are SGHRS and YFSETQ. V was clipped by 0 bases and J by 5 bases; unmatched bases: 4. The CDR3 spans 15 residues. The CDR3 reads CASSLGRTGVDTQYF. The CDR3 region has the DNA TGCGCCAGCAGCTTGGGGAGGACAGGGGTAGATACGCAGTATTTT.

The chain employs TRBV25-1 and TRBJ2-2, with D tentatively TRBD2 (7 bases). CDR3 length: 17 amino acids. The germline V gene has CDR1 MGHDK and CDR2 SYGVNS. Trimming took off 2 bases at V and 0 bases at J, with 13 bases between the two ends. The CDR3: CASSERREGANTGELFF. The CDR3 DNA follows: TGTGCCAGCAGTGAAAGGAGGGAGGGGGCGAACACCGGGGAGCTGTTTTTT.

V usage is TRBV30 and J usage is TRBJ1-6, with D uncertain. The CDR3 contains 13 residues. CDR1 and CDR2 from the germline V gene are GTSNPN and SVGIG (reference sequence). Trimming took off 4 bases at V and 6 bases at J, with 10 bases between the two ends. CDR3 protein: CAWKGRVNSPLHF. The CDR3 region has the DNA TGTGCCTGGAAGGGTAGGGTTAATTCACCCCTCCACTTT.

The J gene is TRBJ1-5, the V gene TRBV4-3; tentative D call: TRBD1 (6 bases). Trimming left V 2 bases short and J 7 bases short, with 15 bases between. Germline V gene lookup returns CDR1 LGHNA and CDR2 YSLEER. The CDR3 is 15 amino acids. The CDR3 DNA is TGCGCCAGCAGCCAATTCGGGGGGGCAGAACAGCCCCAGCATTTT. It codes for CASSQFGGAEQPQHF.

V is TRBV7-2 and J is TRBJ1-1; D is ambiguous. With 0 bases removed from V and 8 bases from J, the gap between germline ends came to 13 bases. This CDR3 is 14 amino acids long. Germline V CDR1 and CDR2: SGHTA, FQGNSA. Here the CDR3 DNA reads TGTGCCAGCAGCTTAGCGCATGGAAATTTCGAAGCTTTCTTT. Residues: CASSLAHGNFEAFF.

The V and J genes are TRBV10-3 and TRBJ1-1, with unresolved D. In germline, CDR1 is ENHRY, CDR2 SYGVKD. This CDR3 has 13 amino acids. V lost 6 bases to trimming and J lost 1 base, with 9 bases between them. The CDR3 is CAIRALPNTEAFF. The CDR3 bases are TGTGCCATCAGGGCGTTACCGAACACTGAAGCTTTCTTT.

The chain has TRBV15 and TRBJ1-6; 7 bases agree with TRBD1. The germline V gene has CDR1 LNHNV and CDR2 YYDKDF (reference sequence). This CDR3 has 14 residues. V lost 8 bases and J lost 9; bases outside the gene matches: 10. The chain's CDR3 is CATHPGGRGSPLHF. CDR3 bases: TGTGCCACCCACCCAGGGGGGCGAGGTTCACCCCTCCACTTT.

In its sample, this clone was seen once. The chain employs TRBV18 and TRBJ1-1, with D unclear. The CDR3 totals 14 residues. The V and J ends lost 6 bases and 1 base respectively, with 12 bases between them. Germline CDR1 and CDR2: KGHSH and LQKENI. The CDR3 here is CASSAGSENTEAFF. Written as DNA, the CDR3 is TGTGCCAGCTCCGCTGGGAGTGAGAACACTGAAGCTTTCTTT.